This T cell receptor beta chain came from a study of beta chain features in type 1 diabetes. This clone has only a few counts. The antigen is undetermined. Findings and caveats of the study: Researchers caution that PCR might favor shorter templates, equally among patients and controls. Researchers report that Type 1 diabetes patients had moderately but significantly shorter TCRB CDR3s across all four CD4+ subsets. The naive, central memory and Treg TCRB repertoires showed an apparent similarity that was greater among patients than among healthy donors.

Looked up from germline, CDR1 is LNHDA and CDR2 is SQIVND (reference sequence). V lost 5 bases to trimming and J lost 2 bases, with 13 bases between them. This CDR3 spans 14 amino acids. The whole isolated RNA underwent reverse transcription, so sequencing captured expressed TCRB transcripts. This table comes from immunoSEQ multiplex PCR, and its TCRdb copy is limited to in-frame clones, with some not included. The sample shows around 710,000 clones, 9.5% to 15% of them seen only once. This clonotype was obtained from a man under 40 with type 1 diabetes. Sequencing was carried out using naive CD4+ T cells from blood. This chain joins TRBV19 and TRBJ2-7, with D unclear. The CDR3 spells CASSSTTQTYEQYF. In DNA, the CDR3 is TGTGCCAGTAGTTCGACAACTCAGACCTACGAGCAGTACTTC.